These 3 T cell receptor beta chains came from one sample sequenced in a study of T-cell memory formation after mild COVID-19. One entry per CDR3 protein results from TCRdb running MiXCR on the 5' RACE reads. Among a few hundred thousand distinct CDR3 sequences listed, about 16% were seen once. The sample was PBMCs or a T cell subset sorted from them (not recorded which). The origin of the receptors is a man between 18 and 29 years old who had mild COVID-19 (a few samples of this study predate the infection). Cell type and time point are not known.

This clonotype was seen a handful of times. The V call is TRBV7-2, the J call TRBJ1-1, with a weak D call TRBD1 (6 bases). The CDR3 contains 18 residues. Germline V lookup: CDR1 SGHTA, CDR2 FQGNSA. Between the trimmed V and J ends, which lost 1 base and 1 base, there was a span of 19 bases. CDR3 DNA: TGTGCCAGCAGCTTAGTTCTAGGGGGGTCGTTCGGGAACACTGAAGCTTTCTTT. Residues: CASSLVLGGSFGNTEAFF.

V is TRBV28 and J is TRBJ1-2; tentative D call: TRBD1 (5 bases). V gave up 5 bases and J gave up 9 bases, with 13 bases separating them. The CDR3 is 12 amino acids. The germline V gene has CDR1 MDHEN and CDR2 SYDVKM. CDR3: CASSPQKGSYTF. The CDR3 DNA follows: TGTGCCAGCAGTCCTCAGAAGGGGAGCTACACCTTC.

This clonotype was seen a few times. The chain carries TRBV6-2 or TRBV6-3 and TRBJ2-7; perhaps TRBD1 as D (5 bases). CDR3 size: 15 residues. Trimming removed 2 bases at V and 6 bases at J, with 17 bases between. Germline V gene sequence: CDR1 MNHEY, CDR2 SVGEGT. DNA of the CDR3: TGTGCCAGCAGTTACCGGGCAGGGTTGGCAGCCGAGCAGTACTTC. This translates into CASSYRAGLAAEQYF.